This T cell receptor (beta chain) stems from a study of blood T cell repertoires in COVID-19. Study at large: Spain, Italy and the United States supplied samples that represented acute and convalescent COVID-19. In each case, the material was cDNA or gDNA derived from T cells, B-cell-depleted T cells, or PBMCs.

V lost 6 bases to trimming and J lost 8 bases, with 16 bases between them. The CDR3 length is 13 residues. Looked up from germline, CDR1 is LGHNT and CDR2 is FRNRAP. As processed by the authors: Scientists estimated how many nucleated cells there were by amplifying reference gene primers. The table came from immunoSEQ multiplex PCR; TCRdb's copy has only in-frame clones and leaves some out. V and J calls plus clone size are reproduced from that table; the DNA served to infer D and trimming. The sample lists a few hundred thousand clones; roughly 90% were seen once. Input material: peripheral blood. V and J are TRBV12-5 and TRBJ1-2; D remains ambiguous. The sequence came from a man aged 25 to 40 with active or convalescent COVID-19. The CDR3 nucleotides read TGTGCTAGTGGACCTGAAAAAGCGGGAGGCTACACCTTC. Its protein product is CASGPEKAGGYTF.